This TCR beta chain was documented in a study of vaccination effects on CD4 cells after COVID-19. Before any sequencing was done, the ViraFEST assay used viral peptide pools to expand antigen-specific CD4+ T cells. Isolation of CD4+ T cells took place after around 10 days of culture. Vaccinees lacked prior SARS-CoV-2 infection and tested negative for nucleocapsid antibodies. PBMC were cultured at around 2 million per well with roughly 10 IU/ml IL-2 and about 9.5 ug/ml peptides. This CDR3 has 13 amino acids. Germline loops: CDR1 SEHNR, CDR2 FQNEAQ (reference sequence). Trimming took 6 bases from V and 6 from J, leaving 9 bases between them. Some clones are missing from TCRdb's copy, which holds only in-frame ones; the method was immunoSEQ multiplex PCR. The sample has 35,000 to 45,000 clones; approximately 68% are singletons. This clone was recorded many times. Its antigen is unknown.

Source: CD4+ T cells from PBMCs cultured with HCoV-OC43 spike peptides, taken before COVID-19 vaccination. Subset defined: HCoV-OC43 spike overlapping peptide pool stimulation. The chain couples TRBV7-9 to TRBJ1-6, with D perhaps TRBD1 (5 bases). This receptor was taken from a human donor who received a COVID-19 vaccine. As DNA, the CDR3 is TGTGCCAGCAGTGGGGGGAGTAATTCACCCCTCCACTTT. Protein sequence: CASSGGSNSPLHF.